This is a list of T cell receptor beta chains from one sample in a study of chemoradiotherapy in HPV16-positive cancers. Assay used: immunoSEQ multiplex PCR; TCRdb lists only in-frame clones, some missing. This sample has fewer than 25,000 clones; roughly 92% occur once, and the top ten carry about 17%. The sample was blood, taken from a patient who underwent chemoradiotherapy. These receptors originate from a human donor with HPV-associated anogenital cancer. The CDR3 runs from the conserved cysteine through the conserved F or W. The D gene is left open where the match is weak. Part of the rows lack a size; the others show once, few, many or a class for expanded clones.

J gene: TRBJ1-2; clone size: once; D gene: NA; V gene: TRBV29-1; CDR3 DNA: TGCAGCGTGCCACGATCGGGACTGAGCAACTATGGCTACACCTTC; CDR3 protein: CSVPRSGLSNYGYTF
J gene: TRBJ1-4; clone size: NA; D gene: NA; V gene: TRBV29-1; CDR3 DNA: TGCAGCGTTGGGGGGCTTGATGAAAAACTGTTTTTT; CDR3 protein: CSVGGLDEKLFF
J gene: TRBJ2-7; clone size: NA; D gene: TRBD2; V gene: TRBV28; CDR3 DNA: TGTGCCAGCAGAGGACTAGCAAATTACGAGCAGTACTTC; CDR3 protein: CASRGLANYEQYF
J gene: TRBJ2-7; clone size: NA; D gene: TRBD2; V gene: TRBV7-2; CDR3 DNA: TGTGCCAGCAGCCATACTAGCGGGAGCTACGAGCAGTACTTC; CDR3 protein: CASSHTSGSYEQYF
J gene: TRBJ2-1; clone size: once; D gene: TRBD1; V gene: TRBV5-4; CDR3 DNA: TGTGCCAGCACCCCGGGACAGGGGACCTCTTACAATGAGCAGTTCTTC; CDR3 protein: CASTPGQGTSYNEQFF
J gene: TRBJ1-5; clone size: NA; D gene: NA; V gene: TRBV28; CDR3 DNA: TGTGCCAGCAGTTTCGGTCGTCGGGGGGTCAATCAGCCCCAGCATTTT; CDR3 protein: CASSFGRRGVNQPQHF
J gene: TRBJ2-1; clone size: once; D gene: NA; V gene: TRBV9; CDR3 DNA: TGTGCCAGCAGCGTAGTGGGCGGCTCCCCCCTGGGCTCCTACAATGAGCAGTTCTTC; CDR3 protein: CASSVVGGSPLGSYNEQFF
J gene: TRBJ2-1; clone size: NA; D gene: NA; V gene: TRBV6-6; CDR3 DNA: TGTGCCAGCAGTTCCCTGGCGGAACTTGAGCAGTTCTTC; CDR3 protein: CASSSLAELEQFF
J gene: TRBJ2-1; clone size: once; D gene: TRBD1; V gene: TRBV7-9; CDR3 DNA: TGTGCCAGCAGCTCGCGGACAGGGGGTAATGAGCAGTTCTTC; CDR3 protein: CASSSRTGGNEQFF
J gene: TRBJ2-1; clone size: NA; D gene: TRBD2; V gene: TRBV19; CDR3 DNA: TGTGCCAGTCGGACTAGCGGGAGCTATGAGCAGTTCTTC; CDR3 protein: CASRTSGSYEQFF
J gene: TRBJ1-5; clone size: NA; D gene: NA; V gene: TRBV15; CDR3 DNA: TGTGCCACCAGCAGAGCCAAGCGGGGCCCAAATCAGCCCCAGCATTTT; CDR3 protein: CATSRAKRGPNQPQHF
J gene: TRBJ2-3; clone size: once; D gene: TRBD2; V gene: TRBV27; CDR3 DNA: TGTGCCAGCAGTCCCTCCCCGGGGGGGCTAACAGATACGCAGTATTTT; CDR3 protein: CASSPSPGGLTDTQYF
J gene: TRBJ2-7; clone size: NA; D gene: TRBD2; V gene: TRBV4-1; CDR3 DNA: TGCGCCAGCAGCCAAGAACTCGGACTAGCGGCTACGTCCTACGAGCAGTACTTC; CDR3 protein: CASSQELGLAATSYEQYF
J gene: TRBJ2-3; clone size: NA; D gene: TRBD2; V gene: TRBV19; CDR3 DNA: TGTGCCACCAAGGGGACTAGCGTAGGCACAGATACGCAGTATTTT; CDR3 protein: CATKGTSVGTDTQYF
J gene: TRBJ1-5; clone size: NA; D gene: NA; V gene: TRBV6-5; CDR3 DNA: TGTGCCAGCACCGCGGCGAGGAATCAGCCCCAGCATTTT; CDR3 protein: CASTAARNQPQHF
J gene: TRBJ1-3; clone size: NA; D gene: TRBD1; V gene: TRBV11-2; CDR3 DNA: TGTGCCAGCACTACCAAAGGGGGCGTTGGAAACACCATATATTTT; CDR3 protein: CASTTKGGVGNTIYF
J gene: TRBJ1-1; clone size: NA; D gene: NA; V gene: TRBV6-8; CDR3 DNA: TGTGCCAGCAGTTACTCGGAGAATAGGATGAACACTGAAGCTTTCTTT; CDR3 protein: CASSYSENRMNTEAFF
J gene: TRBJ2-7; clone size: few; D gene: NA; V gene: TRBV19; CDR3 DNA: TGTGCCAGTAGTCCTGCCAGGCAGGGCGAGCAGTACTTC; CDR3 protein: CASSPARQGEQYF
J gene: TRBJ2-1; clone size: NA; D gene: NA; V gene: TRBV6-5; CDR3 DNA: TGTGCCAGCAGCGCGCGCGGGATGTCCTACAATGAGCAGTTCTTC; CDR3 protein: CASSARGMSYNEQFF
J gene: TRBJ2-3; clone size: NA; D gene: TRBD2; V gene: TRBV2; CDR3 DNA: TGTGCCAGCAGTGATAGACGTAGCGGGGGGGGGAACACAGATACGCAGTATTTT; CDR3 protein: CASSDRRSGGGNTDTQYF
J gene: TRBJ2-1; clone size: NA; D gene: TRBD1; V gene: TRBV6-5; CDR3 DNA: TGTGCCAGCAGTTATCGACAGGGCCTCTCCTACAATGAGCAGTTCTTC; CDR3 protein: CASSYRQGLSYNEQFF
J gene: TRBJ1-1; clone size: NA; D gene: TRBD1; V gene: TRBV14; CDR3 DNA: TGTGCCAGCAGCCAAGATCTTCCGGGACAGGGGGCGATGAAAGCTTTCTTT; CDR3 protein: CASSQDLPGQGAMKAFF
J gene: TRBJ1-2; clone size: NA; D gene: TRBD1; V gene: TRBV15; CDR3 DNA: TGTGCCACCAGCAGAGTGTCGGGACAGGGAGATGGCTACACCTTC; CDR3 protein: CATSRVSGQGDGYTF
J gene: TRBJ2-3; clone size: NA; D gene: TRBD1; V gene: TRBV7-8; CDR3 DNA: TGTGCCAGCAGCGGACAGGGAGATACGCAGTATTTT; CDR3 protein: CASSGQGDTQYF
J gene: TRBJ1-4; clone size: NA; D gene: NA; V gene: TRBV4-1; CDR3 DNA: TGCGCCAGCAGCCAAGCCTACCCCCCCCGGGTAACTAATGAAAAACTGTTTTTT; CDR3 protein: CASSQAYPPRVTNEKLFF
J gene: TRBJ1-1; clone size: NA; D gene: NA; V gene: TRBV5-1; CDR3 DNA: TGCGCCAGCAGCCCCCGGGACAACTTTTACATGAACACTGAAGCTTTCTTT; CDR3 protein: CASSPRDNFYMNTEAFF